This TCR beta chain comes out of a study of T cell responses to AZD1222 COVID-19 vaccine. Study observations and caveats: Clonal diversity was possibly underestimated, and white British individuals and females predominated among donors. At baseline, just 5 or 6 AZD1222 recipients tested seropositive. Sampling that yielded the repertoires occurred only after the peak T cell response. As reported, nearly half of all spike-specific TCRs target variant regions that are unmutated.

V was pared by 4 bases and J by 6 bases, with 7 bases of the junction left unmatched. This CDR3 comprises 15 residues. From germline, CDR1 is MDHEN and CDR2 SYDVKM. Data came from immunoSEQ multiplex PCR; TCRdb stores just in-frame clones and leaves some out. The sample holds around 130,000 clones; 90% are singletons and the top ten take 4% to 5%. Concerning this clone: The antigen remains undetermined.

V and J are TRBV28 and TRBJ2-1, with 9 bases fitting TRBD2. The source of this sequence is an adult who received the MenACWY meningococcal vaccine as a control. The source was peripheral blood, collected 28 days after the second dose of the MenACWY control vaccine. The CDR3 here is CASSWLAGARNEQFF. DNA for the CDR3: TGTGCCAGCAGTTGGTTAGCGGGAGCCCGCAATGAGCAGTTCTTC.